This T cell receptor (beta chain) derives from a study of blood T cell repertoires in COVID-19. Across the study: Samples of COVID-19 (acute and convalescent) were obtained from the United States, Italy and Spain. Sources were T cells, B-cell-depleted T cells, or PBMCs; the material itself was cDNA or gDNA.

Per the study methods: Estimation of nucleated cell counts was performed using reference gene primer amplification. Sequenced by immunoSEQ multiplex PCR; TCRdb stores in-frame clones only, minus some. That table furnishes V, J and clone size, whereas the DNA furnished D and trimming. Counted here are approximately 390,000 clones, about 90% occurring once; the ten biggest clones make up 2.3%. While infection was still active, Seattle patients were enrolled and then followed longitudinally. The CDR3 has 15 amino acids. The J segment lost 4 bases and the V segment lost 5 bases, leaving 8 bases of the junction unmatched. From germline, CDR1 is SGHRS and CDR2 YFSETQ.

This chain joins TRBV5-1 and TRBJ2-3; 9 nucleotides line up with TRBD2. Sequenced input: peripheral blood. The source of this sequence is a woman aged 55-75 years with COVID-19, enrolled during active disease. CDR3 region: CASRRTGGGADTQYF. The CDR3 nucleotides are TGCGCCAGCAGGCGGACAGGCGGGGGGGCAGATACGCAGTATTTT.